This T cell receptor beta chain stems from a study of blood T cell repertoires in COVID-19. The overall study: The analysed material was cDNA or gDNA that came from T cells, B-cell-depleted T cells, or PBMCs.

CDR1 and CDR2 from the germline V gene are KGHSH and LQKENI. The ends were cut back, 3 bases at V and 1 base at J, with 18 bases in the middle. The CDR3 runs to 17 residues. Profiling relied on immunoSEQ multiplex PCR, and the TCRdb table lists in-frame clones only, not all of them. The sample lists tens of thousands of clones, 75% to 85% occurring once. The V and J genes are TRBV18 and TRBJ1-2, with D possibly TRBD1 on 6 matching bases. Source material: peripheral blood. This sequence was found in a human donor with acute or convalescent COVID-19. The donor label of this sample is uncertain. The DNA for the CDR3 is TGTGCCAGCTCACCGTATGGGACAAAAAATTATAACTATGGCTACACCTTC. Translation: CASSPYGTKNYNYGYTF.